Following are 7 T cell receptor beta chains from one sample sequenced in a study of cytomegalovirus exposure and HLA in healthy donors. The repertoire was sequenced with immunoSEQ multiplex PCR; TCRdb's copy has only in-frame clones and lacks some. The sample has fewer than 300,000 clones; roughly 90% are singletons. The source material was PBMCs. All receptors come from a woman between 18 and 30 years old in good health and CMV-seronegative.

Only a few counts were recorded for this clone. V usage is TRBV18 and J usage is TRBJ1-5; a possible D gene is TRBD1 (6 bases). The V and J ends lost 3 bases and 2 bases respectively, with 20 bases between them. Germline values: CDR1 KGHSH, CDR2 LQKENI. This CDR3 has 18 amino acids. CDR3 sequence reads: CASSPGRGSEMGNQPQHF. CDR3 bases: TGTGCCAGCTCACCGGGAAGGGGGTCGGAGATGGGCAATCAGCCCCAGCATTTT.

The count of this clone is one. The chain is built from TRBV7-9 and TRBJ2-7; D might be TRBD1 (6 bases). The length of the CDR3 is 14 residues. Germline V gene data show CDR1 as SEHNR and CDR2 as FQNEAQ (reference sequence). The germline V and J ends were trimmed by 3 bases and 9 bases, with 18 bases remaining between them. Here the CDR3 DNA reads TGTGCCAGCAGCTTGGGACAAATTACGCTCGGGCAGTACTTC. Its translation is CASSLGQITLGQYF.

The chain is built from TRBV19 and TRBJ2-3; 7 bases are a match to TRBD1. Germline-derived CDR1 and CDR2 are LNHDA and SQIVND (reference sequence). This CDR3 has 15 residues. Losses at the gene ends were 1 base for V and 4 bases for J; bases not matched to a gene: 5. The CDR3 DNA is TGTGCCAGTAGTATAGGTGGGCAGGGGGCAGATACGCAGTATTTT. Its translation: CASSIGGQGADTQYF. The whole variable domain, filled in from reference TRBV19 and TRBJ2-3, reads DGGITQSPKYLFRKEGQNVTLSCEQNLNHDAMYWYRQDPGQGLRLIYYSQIVNDFQKGDIAEGYSVSREKKESFPLTVTSAQKNPTAFYLCASSIGGQGADTQYFGPGTRLTVL.

The CDR3 sequence is CASSLPDLASYGYNEQFF. The CDR3 nucleotides are TGTGCCAGCAGCTTGCCGGACTTAGCGAGTTACGGCTACAATGAGCAGTTCTTC. The J gene is TRBJ2-1, the V gene TRBV5-4, with D possibly TRBD2 on 5 matching bases. Trimming took 1 base from V and 3 from J, leaving 20 bases between them. Germline CDR1 reads SGHNT; CDR2 reads YYREEE (reference sequence). There are 18 residues in the CDR3. Together with reference TRBV5-4 and TRBJ2-1, the CDR3 gives the full variable domain: ETGVTQSPTHLIKTRGQQVTLRCSSQSGHNTVSWYQQALGQGPQFIFQYYREEENGRGNFPPRFSGLQFPNYSSELNVNALELDDSALYLCASSLPDLASYGYNEQFFGPGTRLTVL.

CDR3 DNA sequence: TGTGCCAGCAGTTTGATACCGGGGGAGGCTTTACACGAGCAGTACTTC. Its translation: CASSLIPGEALHEQYF. The chain uses TRBV28 and TRBJ2-7; tentative D call: TRBD2 (6 bases). Germline CDR1 and CDR2: MDHEN and SYDVKM. V lost 3 bases to trimming and J lost 5 bases, with 20 bases between them. The CDR3 extends over 16 amino acids.

The chain has TRBV28 and TRBJ1-1; no firm D call. Germline CDR1 MDHEN, CDR2 SYDVKM. This CDR3 region has 15 residues. The ends were cut back, 7 bases at V and 2 bases at J, with 17 bases in the middle. The CDR3: CASTRPRALNTEAFF. Here the CDR3 DNA reads TGTGCCAGCACTCGGCCGAGGGCGCTTAACACTGAAGCTTTCTTT.

This chain connects TRBV27 to TRBJ2-3, with 8 bases aligning to TRBD2. V trimming: 6 bases; J trimming: 2 bases; junction bases outside the gene matches: 4. CDR1 is MNHEY, CDR2 SMNVEV, per germline (reference sequence). The CDR3 consists of 14 residues. The CDR3 sequence is CASRLADNTDTQYF. In DNA, the CDR3 is TGTGCCAGCAGACTAGCGGATAACACAGATACGCAGTATTTT.